This entry lists 9 T cell receptor beta chains sequenced from one sample in a study of CD8 T cells in ankylosing spondylitis (dated by TCRdb to about 2017). Library preparation used 5' RACE. For sequencing, an Illumina HiSeq 2500 was employed. TCRdb handled the public reads itself, with Q25 trimming in fastp and clone calling in MiXCR, and kept productive beta chains. Rows are combined by CDR3 protein, so each entry shows the most common genes and DNA. For this sample the table gives about 39,000 distinct CDR3 sequences, of which about a tenth were detected only once. The ten largest clones capture 16% of the sample. Sequencing used blood, either unsorted or a sorted T cell fraction (not recorded which). The receptors come from a male donor with ankylosing spondylitis or in good health (not recorded which).

The sample holds a few counts of this clonotype. The chain has TRBV5-5 and TRBJ2-3; no clear D gene. The length of the CDR3 is 15 residues. In germline, CDR1 is SGHKS, CDR2 YYEKEE (reference sequence). Trimming shortened V by 7 bases and J by 0 bases, and 15 bases separated the two germline ends. Here the CDR3 DNA reads TGTGCCAGCCGATCGTGGGGTGGGAGCACAGATACGCAGTATTTT. Its protein product is CASRSWGGSTDTQYF.

In its sample, this clonotype was seen a few times. The chain uses TRBV4-2 and TRBJ2-1, with 8 nucleotides matching TRBD1. Germline V gives CDR1 LGHNA, CDR2 YNFKEQ. The CDR3 spans 15 residues. The trim removed 3 bases at V and 4 bases at J, leaving 5 bases unmatched. The CDR3 sequence is CASSQDRDRYNEQFF. CDR3 nucleotides: TGTGCCAGCAGCCAGGATCGGGACAGGTACAATGAGCAGTTCTTC.

The chain combines TRBV4-2 with TRBJ2-5; 12 bases are shared with TRBD1. After removal of 5 bases from V and 5 bases from J, the junction contained 6 bases not matched to a gene. The CDR3 has 15 amino acids. Looked up from germline, CDR1 is LGHNA and CDR2 is YNFKEQ. The CDR3 is CASSLWDRGRETQYF. For the CDR3, the DNA is TGTGCCAGCAGCTTATGGGACAGGGGGCGGGAGACCCAGTACTTC.

The rearrangement uses TRBV9 and TRBJ2-7; 7 bases are shared with TRBD2. The V segment lost 0 bases and the J segment 4 bases; nucleotides outside the gene matches: 4. The CDR3 length is 14 residues. CDR1 SGDLS and CDR2 YYNGEE come from the germline V gene. CDR3 amino acids: CASSVDQGGYEQYF. In nucleotides, the CDR3 is TGTGCCAGCAGCGTAGATCAGGGAGGGTACGAGCAGTACTTC.

This clonotype was observed at least ten times. This chain links TRBV2 with TRBJ1-1; TRBD1 is a possible D gene (5 bases). Germline-derived CDR1 and CDR2 are SNHLY and FYNNEI. The ends were cut back, 7 bases at V and 6 bases at J, with 12 bases in the middle. CDR3 length equals 12 residues. For the CDR3, the DNA is TGTGCCAGCATGGGGGGAGGGTCTGAAGCTTTCTTT. Its protein product is CASMGGGSEAFF.

This clonotype was observed at least ten times. V usage is TRBV5-1 and J usage is TRBJ1-1, with D hard to call. Germline CDR1 SGHRS, CDR2 YFSETQ. The CDR3 loop spans 15 amino acids. Trimming left V 3 bases short and J 1 base short, with 13 bases between. CDR3 in DNA: TGCGCCAGCAGCTCCTGGGGTCAGGCGAACACTGAAGCTTTCTTT. Translating gives CASSSWGQANTEAFF.

This clonotype was seen repeatedly, ten times or more. This sequence joins TRBV5-1 and TRBJ2-5; D gene ambiguous. From germline, CDR1 is SGHRS and CDR2 YFSETQ. The CDR3 has 13 amino acids. The ends were cut back, 4 bases at V and 5 bases at J, with 12 bases in the middle. The CDR3 protein is CASSLGSAETQYF. CDR3 nucleotide sequence: TGCGCCAGCAGCCTCGGCAGTGCTGAGACCCAGTACTTC.

This clonotype was seen at least ten times. CDR3 residues: CASSYSVGQASGYTF. In DNA, the CDR3 is TGTGCCAGCAGTTACTCGGTGGGACAGGCGTCTGGCTACACCTTC. The chain employs TRBV6-5 and TRBJ1-2; 8 nucleotides line up with TRBD1. The CDR3 totals 15 residues. Losses at the gene ends were 0 bases for V and 7 bases for J; bases not matched to a gene: 7. Germline V lookup: CDR1 MNHEY, CDR2 SVGAGI.

Ten or more counts support this clonotype. V is TRBV29-1 and J is TRBJ2-3; D is undetermined. This CDR3 comprises 12 residues. CDR1 is SQVTM and CDR2 is ANQGSEA in the germline V gene. V was clipped by 4 bases and J by 4 bases, with 9 bases between them. CDR3 amino acids: CSVVRSADTQYF. The DNA for the CDR3 is TGCAGCGTTGTGCGGAGTGCAGATACGCAGTATTTT.